Each of the 24 T cell receptor beta chains below was sequenced from the same sample in a study of cytomegalovirus exposure and HLA in healthy donors. The PCR used 60 Vbeta and 13 Jbeta primers. Repertoires were generated with immunoSEQ multiplex PCR, while TCRdb's copy carries only in-frame clones and drops some. The sample shows more than 150,000 clones, roughly 90% of them seen only once. The material sequenced was PBMCs. These receptors all come from a girl under three years old in good health and CMV-seronegative.

This sequence joins TRBV6-5 and TRBJ2-7; 8 nucleotides agree with TRBD1. This CDR3 has 14 amino acids. Germline CDR1 and CDR2: MNHEY and SVGAGI. V was clipped by 2 bases and J by 4 bases; unmatched bases: 4. The CDR3 coding sequence is TGTGCCAGCAGTTACGACAGGGGTGCTTACGAGCAGTACTTC. This sequence encodes CASSYDRGAYEQYF.

Details on this clone: The same CDR3 can be traced to other DNA sequences in this sample. The genes are TRBV4-2 and TRBJ2-3; 9 positions match TRBD2. The CDR3 spans 18 residues. Germline V gene data show CDR1 as LGHNA and CDR2 as YNFKEQ. V shed 4 bases and J 2 bases; nucleotides not matched to a gene: 13. CDR3 nucleotides: TGTGCCAGCAGCCGGGAGGCGGGGGGGCGGTTCTACACAGATACGCAGTATTTT. Its protein product is CASSREAGGRFYTDTQYF.

This clone has a handful of counts. The chain uses TRBV7-9 and TRBJ2-1; the D gene is possibly TRBD2 (7 bases). The CDR3 runs 18 residues. In germline, CDR1 is SEHNR, CDR2 FQNEAQ (reference sequence). The V and J ends lost 5 bases and 5 bases respectively, with 25 bases between them. In DNA form, the CDR3 reads TGTGCCAGCAGCCCCCCGTCGGGGAGGGGGGTTCCGGACAATGAGCAGTTCTTC. This encodes CASSPPSGRGVPDNEQFF.

The chain recombines TRBV30 with TRBJ2-3; 7 nucleotides line up with TRBD2. The CDR3 covers 12 residues. V shed 0 bases and J 6 bases; nucleotides not matched to a gene: 0. The V gene's germline CDR1 is GTSNPN and CDR2 SVGIG (reference sequence). The CDR3 reads CAWSVLADTQYF. Here the CDR3 DNA reads TGTGCCTGGAGTGTACTAGCGGATACGCAGTATTTT.

The chain employs TRBV4-1 and TRBJ2-7, with TRBD1 identical over 7 bases. The trim removed 3 bases at V and 1 base at J, leaving 6 bases unmatched. Germline CDR1 is MGHRA and CDR2 is YSYEKL. The CDR3 length is 15 residues. CDR3 bases: TGCGCCAGCAGCCAGGACCGGGACAGTTCCTACGAGCAGTACTTC. Its protein is CASSQDRDSSYEQYF.

This chain connects TRBV11-2 to TRBJ2-2; 7 bases fit TRBD2. From germline, CDR1 is SGHAT and CDR2 FQNNGV. V was pared by 3 bases and J by 0 bases, with 4 bases of the junction left unmatched. The CDR3 is made up of 16 amino acids. CDR3 sequence reads: CASSFFTSANTGELFF. CDR3 nucleotide sequence: TGTGCCAGCAGCTTCTTCACTAGCGCGAACACCGGGGAGCTGTTTTTT.

The chain couples TRBV9 to TRBJ2-7, with no clear D. The CDR3 extends over 13 amino acids. Germline CDR1 and CDR2: SGDLS and YYNGEE. Trimming stripped 3 bases from V and 1 base from J, with 8 bases between. CDR3 nucleotides: TGTGCCAGCAGCGGAGGCCTATCCTACGAGCAGTACTTC. It codes for CASSGGLSYEQYF.

The gene calls are TRBV4-1 and TRBJ2-7; 7 bases match TRBD2. Germline lookup yields CDR1 MGHRA and CDR2 YSYEKL. Trimming removed 4 bases from V and 1 base from J; junction bases left unmatched: 10. The CDR3 is made up of 16 amino acids. In DNA form, the CDR3 reads TGCGCCAGCAGCCCGTCTAATTTGCGGGGGTCCTACGAGCAGTACTTC. Amino acids: CASSPSNLRGSYEQYF.

The sample holds a few counts of this clone. The chain employs TRBV11-2 and TRBJ1-4; D call uncertain. V was clipped by 1 base and J by 6 bases, with 6 bases between them. CDR1 and CDR2 (germline): SGHAT, FQNNGV. The CDR3 consists of 13 residues. The CDR3 region is CASSLARDEKLFF. The CDR3 bases are TGTGCCAGCAGCTTAGCGCGGGATGAAAAACTGTTTTTT.

This clone was observed once. The gene calls are TRBV2 and TRBJ2-1; 13 positions agree with TRBD2. After removal of 7 bases from V and 7 bases from J, the junction contained 7 bases not matched to a gene. The germline V gene encodes CDR1 SNHLY and CDR2 FYNNEI. The CDR3 covers 15 residues. CDR3 nucleotide sequence: TGTGCCAGCAACGAACTAGCGGGGGGGCGTAATGAGCAGTTCTTC. Its protein product is CASNELAGGRNEQFF.

The chain carries TRBV11-2 and TRBJ1-2; a possible D gene is TRBD1 (5 bases). V was trimmed by 2 bases and J by 4 bases, leaving 17 bases between them. The length of the CDR3 is 16 residues. Germline-derived CDR1 and CDR2 are SGHAT and FQNNGV. In DNA, the CDR3 is TGTGCCAGCAGCTTAACGCCCAGGGCTGGAAGCTATGGCTACACCTTC. It translates to CASSLTPRAGSYGYTF.

This chain connects TRBV4-2 to TRBJ1-2; 7 bases match TRBD1. In germline, CDR1 is LGHNA, CDR2 YNFKEQ. This CDR3 spans 14 amino acids. The trim removed 0 bases at V and 8 bases at J, leaving 6 bases unmatched. CDR3 DNA: TGTGCCAGCAGCCAAGATCCTACAGGGGAGGGCTACACCTTC. Protein: CASSQDPTGEGYTF.

This chain connects TRBV5-6 to TRBJ2-7; 11 nucleotides align to TRBD1. Germline lookup yields CDR1 SGHDT and CDR2 YYEEEE. The CDR3 extends over 15 amino acids. Trimming took 4 bases from V and 0 from J; bases not matched to a gene: 3. The chain's CDR3 is CASSPGQGVSYEQYF. The CDR3 DNA reads TGTGCCAGCAGCCCGGGACAGGGGGTCTCCTACGAGCAGTACTTC.

V is TRBV7-5 and J is TRBJ2-1; the table gives TRBD2 as D, unverified against the DNA. TRBV7-5 is a pseudogene. The CDR3 has 17 amino acids. CDR3 sequence (DNA): TGTGTCAGAAGCTTAGAGGCCGAGACTAGGCCGTACAATGAGCAGTTCTTC. The encoded protein is CVRSLEAETRPYNEQFF.

This chain joins TRBV10-1 and TRBJ1-5, with unresolved D. The V end was cut by 8 bases, the J end by 6 bases, with 23 bases between. CDR3 length: 16 residues. Germline CDR1 is WNHNN and CDR2 is SYGVQD (reference sequence). CDR3 DNA sequence: TGCGCCAGCCCGAACAGACCGCCTTGTTTGGGTCAGCCCCAGCATTTT. Translating gives CASPNRPPCLGQPQHF.

This chain joins TRBV2 and TRBJ1-1, with TRBD1 matching over 7 bases. CDR1 and CDR2 (germline): SNHLY, FYNNEI. This CDR3 comprises 17 residues. V gave up 6 bases and J gave up 0 bases; unmatched junction bases: 13. CDR3: CASRGSLQGTMNTEAFF. CDR3 bases: TGTGCCAGCAGGGGTTCTCTACAGGGGACCATGAACACTGAAGCTTTCTTT. Filled out from reference TRBV2 and TRBJ1-1, the complete variable domain reads EPEVTQTPSHQVTQMGQEVILRCVPISNHLYFYWYRQILGQKVEFLVSFYNNEISEKSEIFDDQFSVERPDGSNFTLKIRSTKLEDSAMYFCASRGSLQGTMNTEAFFGQGTRLTVV.

The CDR3 reads CASSQVTGQGYTF. The DNA for the CDR3 is TGTGCCAGCAGCCAAGTGACAGGGCAGGGCTACACCTTC. V is TRBV4-2 and J is TRBJ1-2; 7 bases line up with TRBD1. Germline CDR1 and CDR2: LGHNA and YNFKEQ. This CDR3 comprises 13 residues. V shed 1 base, J shed 8 bases, and the junction held 4 bases outside the gene matches.

This sequence joins TRBV6-5 and TRBJ1-1; TRBD1 agrees at 7 bases. The CDR3 totals 16 residues. Per germline, CDR1 MNHEY and CDR2 SVGAGI. The ends lost 0 bases at V and 4 bases at J; junction bases unmatched: 8. The CDR3 DNA reads as TGTGCCAGCAGTTACTCGAGGGGGCAGGGGAGCACTGAAGCTTTCTTT. Its protein is CASSYSRGQGSTEAFF.

The DNA for the CDR3 is TGTGCCAGCTCACCAGGACAGGGGGCGAATGAGCAGTTCTTC. It translates to CASSPGQGANEQFF. The chain combines TRBV18 with TRBJ2-1; 11 bases line up with TRBD1. V trimming: 2 bases; J trimming: 7 bases; junction bases outside the gene matches: 1. Germline assignment: CDR1 KGHSH and CDR2 LQKENI. The CDR3 covers 14 residues.

The chain recombines TRBV7-3 with TRBJ2-7; D remains unclear. The CDR3 runs to 13 residues. Germline loops: CDR1 SGHTA, CDR2 FQGTGA. V shed 1 base and J shed 5 bases, with 9 bases lying between them. The CDR3, as DNA: TGTGCCAGCAGCTTAAATGAGGAAGACGAGCAGTACTTC. This encodes CASSLNEEDEQYF.

The chain employs TRBV30 and TRBJ2-3; the match to TRBD2 covers 7 bases. CDR1 and CDR2 (germline): GTSNPN, SVGIG (reference sequence). This CDR3 comprises 15 residues. The V gene end was trimmed by 2 bases and the J gene end by 2 bases; junction bases not matched to a gene: 7. CDR3 in amino acids: CAWSWDYESTDTQYF. In DNA form, the CDR3 reads TGTGCCTGGAGTTGGGACTACGAGTCCACAGATACGCAGTATTTT.

The genes are TRBV2 and TRBJ2-5; 9 positions agree with TRBD2. V shed 0 bases, J shed 7 bases, and the junction held 6 bases outside the gene matches. CDR1 and CDR2 from the germline V gene are SNHLY and FYNNEI. The length of the CDR3 is 15 residues. In nucleotides, the CDR3 is TGTGCCAGCAGTGAAGCCCTTGCGGGAGGGGGGACCCAGTACTTC. This encodes CASSEALAGGGTQYF.

Here the CDR3 DNA reads TGTGCCAGCAGTGATTCCGGCGGGAGGGCGTTTAGGGAGCAGTACTTC. Translation gives CASSDSGGRAFREQYF. The chain recombines TRBV6-1 with TRBJ2-7; 9 bases match TRBD2. Germline CDR1 MNHNS, CDR2 SASEGT. V was pared by 3 bases and J by 7 bases, with 13 bases of the junction left unmatched. This CDR3 has 16 residues.

The J gene is TRBJ2-7, the V gene TRBV20-1; D remains ambiguous. This CDR3 spans 11 amino acids. Germline loops: CDR1 DFQATT, CDR2 SNEGSKA (reference sequence). V was cut by 3 bases and J by 5 bases, with 8 bases left in between. In DNA form, the CDR3 reads TGCAGTGCTAGGAGGTCTGACGAGCAGTACTTC. It is translated as CSARRSDEQYF.